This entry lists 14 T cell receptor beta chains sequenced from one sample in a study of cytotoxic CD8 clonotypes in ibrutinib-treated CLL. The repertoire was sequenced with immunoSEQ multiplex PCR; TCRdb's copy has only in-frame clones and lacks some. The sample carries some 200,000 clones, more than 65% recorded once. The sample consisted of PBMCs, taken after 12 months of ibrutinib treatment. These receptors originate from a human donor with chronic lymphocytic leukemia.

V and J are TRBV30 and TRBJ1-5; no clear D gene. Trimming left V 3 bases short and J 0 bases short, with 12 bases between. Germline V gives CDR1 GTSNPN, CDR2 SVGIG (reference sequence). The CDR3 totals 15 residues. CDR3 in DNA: TGTGCCTGGAGCTCCGGACCGATTAGCAATCAGCCCCAGCATTTT. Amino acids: CAWSSGPISNQPQHF.

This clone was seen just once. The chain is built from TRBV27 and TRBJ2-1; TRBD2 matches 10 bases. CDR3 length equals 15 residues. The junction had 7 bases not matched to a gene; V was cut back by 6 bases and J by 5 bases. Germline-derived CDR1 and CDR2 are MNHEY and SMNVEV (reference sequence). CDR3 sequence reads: CASRGGLANHNEQFF. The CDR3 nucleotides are TGTGCCAGCAGGGGGGGACTAGCGAACCACAATGAGCAGTTCTTC.

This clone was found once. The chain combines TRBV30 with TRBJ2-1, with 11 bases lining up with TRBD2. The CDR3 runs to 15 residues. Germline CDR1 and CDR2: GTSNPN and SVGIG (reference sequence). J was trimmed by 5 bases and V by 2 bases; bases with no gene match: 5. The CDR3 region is CAWSPRLAGNNEQFF. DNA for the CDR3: TGTGCCTGGAGTCCCCGACTAGCGGGGAACAATGAGCAGTTCTTC.

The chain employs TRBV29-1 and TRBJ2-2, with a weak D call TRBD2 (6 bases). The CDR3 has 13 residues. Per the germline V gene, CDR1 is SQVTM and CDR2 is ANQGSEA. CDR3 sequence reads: CSALGTRTGELFF. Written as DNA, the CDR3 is TGCAGTGCTCTCGGGACTCGCACCGGGGAGCTGTTTTTT.

CDR3 in DNA: TGCGCCAGCAGTGAGGGACTTGGGGGAGATACGCAGTATTTT. Its protein product is CASSEGLGGDTQYF. The rearrangement joins TRBV10-2 to TRBJ2-3; either TRBD1 or TRBD2 may supply D (5 bases each). This CDR3 comprises 14 residues. V shed 2 bases and J shed 5 bases, with 11 bases lying between them. Germline CDR1 is WSHSY and CDR2 is SAAADI.

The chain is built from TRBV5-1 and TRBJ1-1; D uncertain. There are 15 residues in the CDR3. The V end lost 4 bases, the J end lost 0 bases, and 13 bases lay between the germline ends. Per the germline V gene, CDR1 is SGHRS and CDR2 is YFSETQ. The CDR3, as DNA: TGCGCCAGCAGCACCGGGATGCTTATGAACACTGAAGCTTTCTTT. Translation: CASSTGMLMNTEAFF.

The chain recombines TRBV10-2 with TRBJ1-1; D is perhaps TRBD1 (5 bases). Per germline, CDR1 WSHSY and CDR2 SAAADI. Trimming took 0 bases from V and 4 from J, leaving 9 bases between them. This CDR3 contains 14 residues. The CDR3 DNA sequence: TGCGCCAGCAGTGAGTCGGGGGGAGGCACTGAAGCTTTCTTT. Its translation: CASSESGGGTEAFF.

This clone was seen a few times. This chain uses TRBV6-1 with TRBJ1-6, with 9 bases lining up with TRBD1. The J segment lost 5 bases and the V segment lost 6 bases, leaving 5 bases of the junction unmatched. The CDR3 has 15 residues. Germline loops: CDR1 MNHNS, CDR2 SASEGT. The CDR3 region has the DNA TGTGCCAGCAGACCACAGGGGGCGCATAATTCACCCCTCCACTTT. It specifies CASRPQGAHNSPLHF.

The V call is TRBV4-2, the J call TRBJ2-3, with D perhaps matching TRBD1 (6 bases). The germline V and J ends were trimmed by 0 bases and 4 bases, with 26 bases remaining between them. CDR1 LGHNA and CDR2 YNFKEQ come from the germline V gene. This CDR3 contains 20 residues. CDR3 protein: CASSQERVREGESGADTQYF. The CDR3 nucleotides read TGTGCCAGCAGCCAAGAACGGGTCCGAGAGGGGGAATCGGGCGCAGATACGCAGTATTTT.

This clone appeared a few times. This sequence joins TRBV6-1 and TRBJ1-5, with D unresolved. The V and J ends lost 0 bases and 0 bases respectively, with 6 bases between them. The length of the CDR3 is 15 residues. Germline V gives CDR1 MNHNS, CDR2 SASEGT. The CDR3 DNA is TGTGCCAGCAGTGAAGCAAGAAATAGCAATCAGCCCCAGCATTTT. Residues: CASSEARNSNQPQHF.

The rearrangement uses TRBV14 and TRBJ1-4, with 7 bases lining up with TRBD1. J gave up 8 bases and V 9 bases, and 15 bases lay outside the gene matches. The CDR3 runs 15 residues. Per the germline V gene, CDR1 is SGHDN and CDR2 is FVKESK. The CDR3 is CARNRKGGSGEKLFF. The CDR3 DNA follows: TGTGCCAGAAACCGCAAAGGGGGCTCCGGAGAAAAACTGTTTTTT.

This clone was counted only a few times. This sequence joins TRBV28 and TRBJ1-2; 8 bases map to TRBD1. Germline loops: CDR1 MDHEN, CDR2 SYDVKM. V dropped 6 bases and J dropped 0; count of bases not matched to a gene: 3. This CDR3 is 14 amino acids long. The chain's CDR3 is CASRRQGPNYGYTF. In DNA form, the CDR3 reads TGTGCCAGCAGAAGACAGGGGCCTAACTATGGCTACACCTTC.

The CDR3 DNA sequence: TGTGCCAGCAGGGCGGACAGGGGAAACTATGGCTACACCTTC. As protein: CASRADRGNYGYTF. The chain uses TRBV2 and TRBJ1-2; 9 nucleotides line up with TRBD1. This CDR3 has 14 amino acids. The V segment lost 6 bases and the J segment 2 bases; nucleotides outside the gene matches: 4. Looked up from germline, CDR1 is SNHLY and CDR2 is FYNNEI.

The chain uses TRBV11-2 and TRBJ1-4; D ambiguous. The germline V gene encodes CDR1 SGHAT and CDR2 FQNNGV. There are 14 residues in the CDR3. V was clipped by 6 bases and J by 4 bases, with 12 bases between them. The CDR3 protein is CASRAGGFNEKLFF. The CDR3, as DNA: TGTGCCAGCAGAGCCGGCGGTTTTAATGAAAAACTGTTTTTT.